Presented here are 4 T cell receptor beta chains from one specimen sequenced in a study of shared clonotypes between healthy human individuals. TCRdb keeps only in-frame clones here, not all; method: immunoSEQ multiplex PCR. The top ten hold roughly 0.36% of the sample, which has 2.3 million or so clones, more than 85% seen once. Sequencing was performed on naive CD4+ T cells from PBMCs. Documented subset: CD45RA+ positively selected. These receptors came from a man between 18 and 35 years old in good health. Some clones in this sample may be carry-over from other donors' samples.

Only a few counts were recorded for this clone. The rearrangement uses TRBV6-6 and TRBJ1-1, with D unresolved. This CDR3 region has 14 residues. V lost 4 bases to trimming and J lost 1 base, with 10 bases between them. Per germline, CDR1 MNHNY and CDR2 SVGAGI (reference sequence). DNA for the CDR3: TGTGCCAGCAGTTCTCCCGAGCGGAACACTGAAGCTTTCTTT. Protein sequence: CASSSPERNTEAFF.

This clone was counted a single time. CDR3 loop: CASSLAGAGGYNEQFF. CDR3 bases: TGCGCCAGCAGCTTGGCCGGGGCGGGAGGCTACAATGAGCAGTTCTTC. The J gene is TRBJ2-1, the V gene TRBV5-1; 8 bases are a match to TRBD2. V dropped 0 bases and J dropped 3; count of bases not matched to a gene: 5. The CDR3 has 16 amino acids. Germline V gene data show CDR1 as SGHRS and CDR2 as YFSETQ.

The chain joins TRBV10-3 to TRBJ1-5; unclear D gene. Germline V gene data show CDR1 as ENHRY and CDR2 as SYGVKD. Trimming removed 2 bases from V and 9 bases from J, with 14 bases in between. This CDR3 has 14 residues. CDR3 protein: CAISEISELVPQHF. The DNA for the CDR3 is TGTGCCATCAGTGAGATCTCCGAGCTGGTGCCCCAGCATTTT.

This sequence joins TRBV27 and TRBJ2-7, with a weak D call TRBD1 (6 bases). Germline V CDR1 and CDR2: MNHEY, SMNVEV (reference sequence). The CDR3 spans 14 residues. The V end lost 6 bases, the J end lost 4 bases, and 16 bases lay between the germline ends. The CDR3 loop is CASRGARDRYEQYF. The CDR3 nucleotides are TGTGCCAGCAGGGGGGCCAGGGACCGGTACGAGCAGTACTTC.